Described below is a single T cell receptor (beta chain) sequence and its context. Its matching antigen is unknown. The source of the sample is a study of cytomegalovirus exposure and HLA in healthy donors. Study-wide findings and caveats: In a later analysis, an Asian-associated ancestry cluster reportedly showed fewer N-insertions than the approximately 610-donor mean. In an earlier analysis, about 87% or about 30%: the productive usage of most TCR beta V segments.

Use of 60 Vbeta and 13 Jbeta primers characterized the PCR. Repertoires were generated with immunoSEQ multiplex PCR, while TCRdb's copy carries only in-frame clones and drops some. The sample lists tens of thousands of clones, about 63% occurring once. Sequenced sample: PBMCs. This clonotype was obtained from a middle-aged man in good health and CMV-seropositive.

The DNA of the CDR3 is TGTGCCAGCAGCCTCCAGGGGGCGCATAATGAGCAGTTCTTC. This sequence encodes CASSLQGAHNEQFF. The rearrangement uses TRBV11-3 and TRBJ2-1; TRBD1 agrees at 8 bases. The CDR3 runs 14 residues. V dropped 5 bases and J dropped 7; count of bases not matched to a gene: 7. Germline assignment: CDR1 SGHNT and CDR2 YENEEA.